A selection of T cell receptor beta chains follows, all from one sample in a study of blood T cell repertoires in COVID-19. Clones were read by immunoSEQ multiplex PCR, and TCRdb kept only the in-frame ones, dropping some. The table has tens of thousands of clones, over 80% seen once. Sample: peripheral blood. The receptors stem from a human donor in a cohort sampled during active COVID-19. The CDR3 runs from the conserved cysteine through the conserved F or W. D genes are given only for firm matches. Where a row states a size, it is once, few, many or the class of an expanded clone; other rows omit it.

>TRBV18|15|TRBJ1-2|TRBD1|-
CASSPPTRQGGGYTF
TGTGCCAGCTCACCACCGACACGACAGGGAGGCGGCTACACCTTC
>TRBV28|17|TRBJ2-7|TRBD1|-
CASSLYTTGTGIYEQYF
TGTGCCAGCAGTTTATACACTACCGGGACAGGGATCTACGAGCAGTACTTC
>TRBV5-6|15|TRBJ1-6|-|-
CASSLGGPYNSPLHF
TGTGCCAGCAGCTTGGGGGGGCCCTATAATTCACCCCTCCACTTT
>TRBV5-1|16|TRBJ1-1|-|-
CASSSQVGGRRTEAFF
TGCGCCAGCAGCAGCCAAGTGGGGGGTCGGAGGACTGAAGCTTTCTTT
>TRBV27|16|TRBJ1-5|-|-
CASSPRRDRYNQPQHF
TGTGCCAGCAGTCCGAGACGCGACAGATACAATCAGCCCCAGCATTTT
>TRBV7-2|14|TRBJ2-1|TRBD2|-
CASSLRTSGGVQFF
TGTGCCAGCAGCCTTCGTACTAGCGGGGGGGTGCAGTTCTTC
>TRBV28|14|TRBJ2-5|-|-
CASSLRRGGETQYF
TGTGCCAGCAGTTTAAGACGAGGTGGAGAGACCCAGTACTTC
>TRBV4-2|17|TRBJ1-2|TRBD1|-
CASSPGTGGAGLYGYTF
TGTGCCAGCAGCCCGGGGACAGGGGGCGCGGGGCTCTATGGCTACACCTTC
>TRBV15|13|TRBJ1-3|-|-
CATSRGQGNTIYF
TGTGCCACCAGCAGAGGGCAGGGAAACACCATATATTTT
>TRBV27|15|TRBJ1-2|TRBD1|-
CASSTRQGTIYGYTF
TGTGCCAGCAGTACTCGACAGGGAACTATCTATGGCTACACCTTC
>TRBV7-9|12|TRBJ1-4|-|-
CASAERDEKLFF
TGTGCCAGCGCAGAGAGGGATGAAAAACTGTTTTTT
>TRBV6-5|14|TRBJ1-1|TRBD1|-
CASSYRDRGTEAFF
TGTGCCAGCAGTTACCGGGACAGGGGGACTGAAGCTTTCTTT
>TRBV5-1|16|TRBJ1-2|-|-
CASSLAPGSANYGYTF
TGCGCCAGCAGCTTGGCCCCGGGGTCAGCTAACTATGGCTACACCTTC
>TRBV5-1|14|TRBJ2-3|-|-
CASSLGSLTDTQYF
TGCGCCAGCAGCCTCGGGTCCCTAACAGATACGCAGTATTTT
>TRBV3-1/TRBV3-2|15|TRBJ2-1|TRBD2|-
CASSRSGGAGNEQFF
TGTGCCAGCAGCAGGAGCGGGGGGGCCGGGAATGAGCAGTTCTTC
>TRBV5-1|14|TRBJ2-7|-|-
CASSLAGSLYEQYF
TGCGCCAGCAGCTTGGCGGGGTCCCTCTACGAGCAGTACTTC
>TRBV28|13|TRBJ1-5|-|-
CASLAAGNQPQHF
TGTGCCAGTCTCGCGGCAGGCAATCAGCCCCAGCATTTT
>TRBV29-1|15|TRBJ2-1|TRBD2|-
CSVELLAAPYNEQFF
TGCAGCGTTGAGTTACTAGCGGCACCCTACAATGAGCAGTTCTTC
>TRBV29-1|15|TRBJ2-3|TRBD2|-
CSVRTLAGTTDTQYF
TGCAGCGTTCGTACCCTAGCGGGAACCACAGATACGCAGTATTTT
>TRBV11-3|16|TRBJ2-3|TRBD2|-
CASSLGTSGTTDTQYF
TGTGCCAGCAGTCTAGGGACTAGCGGAACCACAGATACGCAGTATTTT
>TRBV11-1|14|TRBJ1-6|TRBD1|-
CASSKRDRNSPLHF
TGTGCCAGCAGCAAACGGGACAGGAATTCACCCCTCCACTTT
>TRBV7-3|14|TRBJ1-1|TRBD1|-
CASSLSTGGTEAFF
TGTGCCAGCAGCTTATCCACAGGGGGTACTGAAGCTTTCTTT
>TRBV5-4|13|TRBJ1-2|TRBD1|-
CASSWGTGSGYTF
TGTGCCAGCAGCTGGGGGACAGGGAGTGGCTACACCTTC
>TRBV6-5|15|TRBJ2-1|-|-
CASSYHSGGYNEQFF
TGTGCCAGCAGTTACCATAGCGGTGGGTACAATGAGCAGTTCTTC
>TRBV29-1|15|TRBJ2-1|-|-
CSVEDLGRRPNEQFF
TGCAGCGTTGAAGATTTGGGCAGGCGACCCAATGAGCAGTTCTTC
>TRBV7-9|19|TRBJ1-4|-|-
CASSLNYLSGDETNEKLFF
TGTGCCAGCAGCTTAAATTACCTAAGCGGGGATGAAACTAATGAAAAACTGTTTTTT
>TRBV7-3|14|TRBJ2-1|-|-
CASSQGGADNEQFF
TGTGCCAGCAGTCAAGGGGGTGCCGACAATGAGCAGTTCTTC
>TRBV6-2/TRBV6-3|15|TRBJ2-2|-|-
CASSYQAPNTGELFF
TGTGCCAGCAGTTACCAGGCCCCGAACACCGGGGAGCTGTTTTTT
>TRBV30|12|TRBJ1-1|-|-
CAWEEGGRRAFF
TGTGCCTGGGAGGAGGGGGGGCGCAGAGCTTTCTTT
>TRBV5-1|13|TRBJ1-2|-|-
CASSPTANYGYTF
TGCGCCAGCAGCCCCACAGCCAACTATGGCTACACCTTC
>TRBV2|14|TRBJ2-3|-|-
CASTLGLPTDTQYF
TGTGCCAGCACCCTGGGACTCCCCACAGATACGCAGTATTTT
>TRBV3-1/TRBV3-2|15|TRBJ2-1|-|-
CASSDRERSYNEQFF
TGTGCCAGCTCGGATCGGGAGAGGTCCTACAATGAGCAGTTCTTC
>TRBV24-1|13|TRBJ1-5|-|-
CATSDWQDQPQHF
TGTGCCACCAGTGATTGGCAAGATCAGCCCCAGCATTTT
>TRBV2|11|TRBJ2-7|-|few
CASTVNYEQYF
TGTGCCAGCACAGTGAACTACGAGCAGTACTTC